What follows describes a single T cell receptor beta chain. As yet, its antigen is unknown. Recent acute infections and vaccinations were absent in the healthy HIV-negative adult donors. CD45RA-negative memory and CD45RA+ naive subsets were split from the CD4+ cells. These data originate in a study of shared clonotypes between healthy human individuals. Study-wide points: Naive subsets generally exceeded memory subsets in estimated richness.

Only in-frame clones appear in the TCRdb table, and some are missing; sequencing was by immunoSEQ multiplex PCR. The sample records more than 2 million clones, roughly 94% being singletons. Deletions cut 1 base from V and 0 bases from J, with 13 bases between. CDR3 length equals 16 residues. Germline CDR1 reads SGHVS; CDR2 reads FQNEAQ. The source is a man between 18 and 29 years old in good health. The sequencing input was naive CD4+ T cells sorted from blood. The subset: CD45RA+ positively selected. J is TRBJ2-7 and V is TRBV7-8, with D perhaps TRBD1 (6 bases). Here the CDR3 reads CASSLGSGTNSYEQYF. The CDR3 coding sequence is TGTGCCAGCAGCTTAGGATCCGGGACAAACTCCTACGAGCAGTACTTC.